This T cell receptor (beta chain) was sequenced for a study of cytomegalovirus exposure and HLA in healthy donors. Data came from immunoSEQ multiplex PCR; TCRdb stores just in-frame clones and leaves some out. Here the sample spans 55,000 to 70,000 clones, about 89% being singletons. Trimming removed 4 bases at V and 7 bases at J, with 11 bases between. The CDR3 covers 13 residues. The germline gives CDR1 SGDLS, CDR2 YYNGEE. The source is a woman under 30 in good health and CMV-seronegative. The chain has TRBV9 and TRBJ2-2; a possible D gene is TRBD2 (6 bases). Sequenced: PBMCs. CDR3 amino acids: CASSPGAGGELFF. CDR3 nucleotides: TGTGCCAGCAGCCCCGGAGCGGGCGGGGAGCTGTTTTTT.